Each of the 17 T cell receptor beta chains below was sequenced from the same sample in a study of shared clonotypes between healthy human individuals. The method was immunoSEQ multiplex PCR; TCRdb's version includes in-frame clones alone and lacks a portion of them. The sample lists approximately 1.5 million clones; around 98.5% were seen once. Sequenced input: naive CD4+ T cells sorted from blood. Subset denoted: CD45RA+ positively selected. These receptors were taken from a young man in good health.

This clone was counted a single time. This rearrangement joins TRBV28 to TRBJ1-2; TRBD1 might be the D (5 bases). The CDR3 contains 14 residues. The ends were cut back, 8 bases at V and 4 bases at J, with 17 bases in the middle. Germline values: CDR1 MDHEN, CDR2 SYDVKM. The CDR3 sequence is CASLGTPSSYGYTF. DNA for the CDR3: TGTGCCAGCCTCGGGACGCCTTCGTCCTATGGCTACACCTTC.

V usage is TRBV5-1 and J usage is TRBJ2-1; D remains ambiguous. The germline V gene encodes CDR1 SGHRS and CDR2 YFSETQ. Trimming left V 4 bases short and J 2 bases short, with 1 base between. The CDR3 totals 11 residues. The CDR3 DNA reads as TGCGCCAGCAGCGCCTACAATGAGCAGTTCTTC. Translating gives CASSAYNEQFF.

J is TRBJ2-7 and V is TRBV27, with 9 bases matching TRBD1. After removal of 8 bases from V and 2 bases from J, the junction contained 4 bases not matched to a gene. The CDR3 spans 13 residues. CDR1 and CDR2 from the germline V gene are MNHEY and SMNVEV (reference sequence). This chain's CDR3 is CASGRDRAYEQYF. CDR3 DNA: TGTGCCAGCGGCCGGGACAGGGCCTACGAGCAGTACTTC.

The chain combines TRBV5-4 with TRBJ1-4; D not resolved. The V gene lost 4 bases and the J gene lost 4 bases, with 8 bases spanning the gap. This CDR3 spans 13 amino acids. Germline V CDR1 and CDR2: SGHNT, YYREEE (reference sequence). This chain's CDR3 is CASSRTFNEKLFF. CDR3 DNA sequence: TGTGCCAGCAGCCGGACTTTTAATGAAAAACTGTTTTTT.

This chain links TRBV10-3 with TRBJ2-2; 9 nucleotides line up with TRBD1. Germline V gene sequence: CDR1 ENHRY, CDR2 SYGVKD. CDR3 length equals 16 residues. The V segment lost 4 bases and the J segment 1 base; nucleotides outside the gene matches: 4. The CDR3 nucleotides are TGTGCCATCAGTGTGTTGGGACAGGGGAACACCGGGGAGCTGTTTTTT. This encodes CAISVLGQGNTGELFF.

V usage is TRBV19 and J usage is TRBJ2-3; the D gene is possibly TRBD1 (5 bases). Germline V gene data show CDR1 as LNHDA and CDR2 as SQIVND (reference sequence). Trimming removed 1 base from V and 4 bases from J, with 9 bases in between. This CDR3 contains 14 residues. CDR3: CASSIVPGPDTQYF. As DNA, the CDR3 is TGTGCCAGTAGTATAGTACCAGGGCCAGATACGCAGTATTTT.

The sample holds one count of this clone. The CDR3 region is CASSPGTDNYGYTF. For the CDR3, the DNA is TGTGCCAGCTCACCAGGGACAGATAACTATGGCTACACCTTC. The rearrangement links TRBV18 to TRBJ1-2, with 7 bases aligning to TRBD1. From germline, CDR1 is KGHSH and CDR2 LQKENI. The CDR3 is 14 residues long. Losses at the gene ends were 2 bases for V and 1 base for J; bases not matched to a gene: 1.

About this clone: Other nucleotide sequences from this sample produce the same CDR3. V gene TRBV6-6 combines with J gene TRBJ1-4, with TRBD1 as a possible D gene (6 bases). The V end was cut by 4 bases, the J end by 7 bases, with 13 bases between. Germline V gives CDR1 MNHNY, CDR2 SVGAGI (reference sequence). The CDR3 spans 14 residues. The CDR3 reads CASSSTGGREKLFF. CDR3 in DNA: TGTGCCAGCAGTTCGACCGGGGGGCGTGAAAAACTGTTTTTT.

V is TRBV5-6 and J is TRBJ2-7; D is unclear. Germline V gene sequence: CDR1 SGHDT, CDR2 YYEEEE. This CDR3 has 14 amino acids. V was trimmed by 0 bases and J by 4 bases, leaving 11 bases between them. CDR3 DNA: TGTGCCAGCAGCTTGGCTTTAAGGGAATACGAGCAGTACTTC. Translated: CASSLALREYEQYF.

The rearrangement joins TRBV19 to TRBJ2-7; no clear D gene. Between the trimmed V and J ends, which lost 0 bases and 0 bases, there was a span of 9 bases. This CDR3 is 15 amino acids long. Germline CDR1 and CDR2: LNHDA and SQIVND (reference sequence). The CDR3 loop reads CASSIDLGYSYEQYF. The CDR3 nucleotides are TGTGCCAGTAGTATAGATTTAGGATACTCCTACGAGCAGTACTTC.

This chain uses TRBV11-2 with TRBJ2-7; possible D gene TRBD2, 6 bases. V lost 0 bases and J lost 6, with 9 bases in between. The CDR3 sequence is 13 residues long. Germline CDR1 SGHAT, CDR2 FQNNGV. The chain's CDR3 is CASSLEERVEQYF. For the CDR3, the DNA is TGTGCCAGCAGCTTAGAAGAGCGGGTCGAGCAGTACTTC.

CDR3 sequence reads: CASRTASGNVQYF. CDR3 DNA sequence: TGTGCCAGCAGGACAGCCTCCGGGAATGTGCAGTACTTC. The gene calls are TRBV5-4 and TRBJ2-7; D is tentatively TRBD1 or TRBD2 (5 bases each). The CDR3 length is 13 residues. The V and J ends lost 5 bases and 9 bases respectively, with 18 bases between them. CDR1 and CDR2 (germline): SGHNT, YYREEE (reference sequence).

This chain links TRBV9 with TRBJ1-1; 7 positions agree with TRBD1. The CDR3 has 14 amino acids. Germline CDR1 reads SGDLS; CDR2 reads YYNGEE. The V gene end was trimmed by 4 bases and the J gene end by 4 bases; junction bases not matched to a gene: 7. CDR3 loop: CASSPTGQTTEAFF. In nucleotides, the CDR3 is TGTGCCAGCAGCCCCACGGGACAGACCACTGAAGCTTTCTTT.

This chain links TRBV7-8 with TRBJ2-7; TRBD2 is a possible D gene (5 bases). Germline lookup yields CDR1 SGHVS and CDR2 FQNEAQ. The CDR3 covers 14 residues. Trimming removed 1 base from V and 1 base from J, with 8 bases in between. The CDR3 loop is CASSLERRSYEQYF. The CDR3, as DNA: TGTGCCAGCAGCTTAGAGCGGCGGTCCTACGAGCAGTACTTC.

V usage is TRBV21-1 and J usage is TRBJ2-7; TRBD1, the table's D call, was not compared with the DNA. TRBV21-1 constitutes a pseudogene. This CDR3 region has 13 residues. The CDR3 nucleotides are TGTGCCAGCAGCTGCAGGGGTCCCTACGAGCAGTACTTC. Amino acid sequence: CASSCRGPYEQYF.

The chain is built from TRBV7-6 and TRBJ2-1; 15 nucleotides line up with TRBD2. V trimming: 5 bases; J trimming: 8 bases; junction bases outside the gene matches: 7. The CDR3 has 16 amino acids. The germline gives CDR1 SGHVS, CDR2 FNYEAQ. CDR3 nucleotide sequence: TGTGCCAGCAGCCCCAGGACTAGCGGGAGGGGGGATGAGCAGTTCTTC. It yields the protein CASSPRTSGRGDEQFF.

The chain carries TRBV5-4 and TRBJ1-4; a possible D gene is TRBD1 (5 bases). V dropped 5 bases and J dropped 8 bases, with 16 bases sitting between them. CDR1 and CDR2 (germline): SGHNT, YYREEE (reference sequence). CDR3 length equals 14 residues. CDR3 loop: CASSFGGNGEKLFF. In DNA, the CDR3 is TGTGCCAGCAGTTTTGGGGGTAATGGAGAAAAACTGTTTTTT.